The clone carrying this T cell receptor (beta chain) was recorded only once. No antigen is known for it. Primers included in the PCR were 60 Vbeta and 13 Jbeta primers. Method: immunoSEQ multiplex PCR; TCRdb's copy keeps in-frame clones and lacks some. The repertoire holds around 98,000 clones, with around 70% as singletons. The data stem from a study of cytomegalovirus exposure and HLA in healthy donors. Samples came from healthy bone marrow donors. Whole-study findings and limits: A later analysis linked a missense variant in DCLRE1C to the trimming of TCR beta V and J genes. Among immune exposure information, only CMV serostatus was available.

Sequenced sample: PBMCs. This TCR came from a female donor in good health and CMV-seronegative.

The CDR3 sequence: CSVESRDIQYF. The CDR3 coding sequence is TGCAGCGTTGAATCGAGGGACATTCAGTACTTC. V gene TRBV29-1 combines with J gene TRBJ2-4; D might be TRBD2 (5 bases). Germline V CDR1 and CDR2: SQVTM, ANQGSEA. This CDR3 region has 11 residues. The V and J ends lost 2 bases and 8 bases respectively, with 7 bases between them.